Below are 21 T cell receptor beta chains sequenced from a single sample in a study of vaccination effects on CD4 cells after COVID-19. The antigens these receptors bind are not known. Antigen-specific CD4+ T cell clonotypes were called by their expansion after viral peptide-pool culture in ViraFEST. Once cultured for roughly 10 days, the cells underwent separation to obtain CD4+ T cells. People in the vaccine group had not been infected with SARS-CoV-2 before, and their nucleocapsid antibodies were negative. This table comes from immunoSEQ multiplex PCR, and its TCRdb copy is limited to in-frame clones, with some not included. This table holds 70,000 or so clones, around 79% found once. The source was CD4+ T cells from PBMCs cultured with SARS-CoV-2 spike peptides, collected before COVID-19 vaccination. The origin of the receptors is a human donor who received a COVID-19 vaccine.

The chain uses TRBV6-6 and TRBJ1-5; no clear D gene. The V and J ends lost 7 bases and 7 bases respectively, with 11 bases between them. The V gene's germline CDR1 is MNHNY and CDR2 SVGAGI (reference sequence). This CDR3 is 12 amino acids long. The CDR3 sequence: CASKNVRQPQHF. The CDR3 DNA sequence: TGTGCCAGCAAGAACGTTCGGCAGCCCCAGCATTTT.

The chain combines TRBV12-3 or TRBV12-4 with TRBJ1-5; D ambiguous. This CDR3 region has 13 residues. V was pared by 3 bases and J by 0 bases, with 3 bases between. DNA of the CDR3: TGTGCCAGCAGTTTTTCTAGCAATCAGCCCCAGCATTTT. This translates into CASSFSSNQPQHF.

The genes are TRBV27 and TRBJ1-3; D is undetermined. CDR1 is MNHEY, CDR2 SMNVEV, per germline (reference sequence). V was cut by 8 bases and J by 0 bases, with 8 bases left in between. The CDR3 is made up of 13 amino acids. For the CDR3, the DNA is TGTGCCAGCCGCTTCAGCTCTGGAAACACCATATATTTT. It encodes CASRFSSGNTIYF.

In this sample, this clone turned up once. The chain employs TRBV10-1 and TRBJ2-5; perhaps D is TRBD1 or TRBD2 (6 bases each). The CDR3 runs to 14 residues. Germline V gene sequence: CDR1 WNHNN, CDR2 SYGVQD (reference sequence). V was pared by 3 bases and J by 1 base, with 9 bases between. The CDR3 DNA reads TGCGCCAGCAGTGAAGGGGGGTCCCAAGAGACCCAGTACTTC. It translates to CASSEGGSQETQYF.

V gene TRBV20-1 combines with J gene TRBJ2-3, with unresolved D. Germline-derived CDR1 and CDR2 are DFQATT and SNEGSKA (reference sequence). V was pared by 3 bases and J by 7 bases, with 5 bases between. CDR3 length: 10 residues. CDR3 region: CSASSYTQYF. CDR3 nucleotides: TGCAGTGCTAGTTCATATACGCAGTATTTT.

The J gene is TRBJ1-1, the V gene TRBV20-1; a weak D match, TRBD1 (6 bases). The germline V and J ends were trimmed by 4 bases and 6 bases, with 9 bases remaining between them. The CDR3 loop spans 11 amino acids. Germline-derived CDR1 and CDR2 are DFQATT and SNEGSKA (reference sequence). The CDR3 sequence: CSATGDAEAFF. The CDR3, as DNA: TGCAGTGCTACAGGGGATGCTGAAGCTTTCTTT.

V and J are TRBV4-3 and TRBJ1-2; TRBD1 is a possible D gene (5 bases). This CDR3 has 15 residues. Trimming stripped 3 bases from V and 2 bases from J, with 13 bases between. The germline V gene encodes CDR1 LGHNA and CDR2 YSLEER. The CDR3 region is CASSQASQDNYGYTF. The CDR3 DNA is TGCGCCAGCAGCCAGGCCTCACAGGACAACTATGGCTACACCTTC.

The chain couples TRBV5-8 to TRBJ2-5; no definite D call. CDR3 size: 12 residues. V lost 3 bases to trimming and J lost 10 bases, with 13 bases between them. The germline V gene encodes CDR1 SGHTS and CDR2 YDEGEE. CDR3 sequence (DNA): TGTGCCAGCAGCTATAGTCCCCGAGACCAGTACTTC. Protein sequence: CASSYSPRDQYF.

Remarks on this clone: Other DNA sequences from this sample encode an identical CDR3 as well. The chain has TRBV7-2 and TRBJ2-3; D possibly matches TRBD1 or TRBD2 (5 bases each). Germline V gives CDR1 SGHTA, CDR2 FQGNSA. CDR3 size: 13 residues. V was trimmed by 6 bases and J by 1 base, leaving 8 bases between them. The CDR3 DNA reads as TGTGCCAGCAGTCTGGGGGGCACAGATACGCAGTATTTT. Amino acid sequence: CASSLGGTDTQYF.

CDR3 coding DNA: TGCAGCTATAGGGGGCGGCTTGAAAAACTGTTTTTT. Its translation: CSYRGRLEKLFF. The chain employs TRBV29-1 and TRBJ1-4; 7 bases fit TRBD1. This CDR3 has 12 amino acids. The V gene end was trimmed by 8 bases and the J gene end by 7 bases; junction bases not matched to a gene: 7. Germline V gives CDR1 SQVTM, CDR2 ANQGSEA.

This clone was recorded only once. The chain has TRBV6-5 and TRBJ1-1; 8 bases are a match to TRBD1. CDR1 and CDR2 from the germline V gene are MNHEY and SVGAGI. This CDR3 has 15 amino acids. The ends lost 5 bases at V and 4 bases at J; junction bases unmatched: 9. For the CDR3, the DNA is TGTGCCAGCAGTCGACAGGGGTGGAACCCCACTGAAGCTTTCTTT. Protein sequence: CASSRQGWNPTEAFF.

The CDR3 is CASSFGLANTGELFF. The CDR3, as DNA: TGCGCCAGCAGCTTTGGCTTAGCGAACACCGGGGAGCTGTTTTTT. The rearrangement links TRBV5-1 to TRBJ2-2; D is uncertain. Trimming stripped 2 bases from V and 0 bases from J, with 8 bases between. This CDR3 is built from 15 residues. Germline V gene sequence: CDR1 SGHRS, CDR2 YFSETQ.

Here the CDR3 reads CASSSTGTLSTDTQYF. The CDR3 region has the DNA TGTGCCAGCAGCTCAACCGGGACGCTAAGCACAGATACGCAGTATTTT. The genes are TRBV7-2 and TRBJ2-3; either TRBD1 or TRBD2 may supply D (5 bases each). Looked up from germline, CDR1 is SGHTA and CDR2 is FQGNSA. The V and J ends lost 4 bases and 0 bases respectively, with 14 bases between them. The CDR3 is made up of 16 amino acids.

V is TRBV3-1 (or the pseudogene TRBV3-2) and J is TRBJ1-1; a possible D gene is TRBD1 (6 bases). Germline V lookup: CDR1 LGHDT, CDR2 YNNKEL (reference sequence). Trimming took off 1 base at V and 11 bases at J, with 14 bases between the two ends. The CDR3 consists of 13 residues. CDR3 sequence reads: CASSQAGGRGAFF. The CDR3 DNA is TGTGCCAGCAGCCAAGCGGGGGGGCGCGGGGCTTTCTTT.

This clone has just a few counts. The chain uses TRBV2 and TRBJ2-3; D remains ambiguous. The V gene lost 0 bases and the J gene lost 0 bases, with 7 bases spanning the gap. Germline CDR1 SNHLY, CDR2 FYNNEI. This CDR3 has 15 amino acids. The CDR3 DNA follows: TGTGCCAGCAGTGAAGCCCAACGTAGCACAGATACGCAGTATTTT. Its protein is CASSEAQRSTDTQYF.

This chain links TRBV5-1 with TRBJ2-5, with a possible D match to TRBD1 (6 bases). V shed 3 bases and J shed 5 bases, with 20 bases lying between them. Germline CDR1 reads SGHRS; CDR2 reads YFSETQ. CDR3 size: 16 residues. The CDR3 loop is CASSSSGHLVGETQYF. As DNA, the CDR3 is TGCGCCAGCAGCTCATCGGGACACCTGGTGGGTGAGACCCAGTACTTC. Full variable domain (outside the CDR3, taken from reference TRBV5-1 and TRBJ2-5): KAGVTQTPRYLIKTRGQQVTLSCSPISGHRSVSWYQQTPGQGLQFLFEYFSETQRNKGNFPGRFSGRQFSNSRSEMNVSTLELGDSALYLCASSSSGHLVGETQYFGPGTRLLVL.

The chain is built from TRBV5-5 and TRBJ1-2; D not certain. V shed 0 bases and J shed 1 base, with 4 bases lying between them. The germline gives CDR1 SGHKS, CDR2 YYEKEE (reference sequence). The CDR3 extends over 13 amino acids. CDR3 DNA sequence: TGTGCCAGCAGCTTGGAGAGTAACTATGGCTACACCTTC. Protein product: CASSLESNYGYTF.

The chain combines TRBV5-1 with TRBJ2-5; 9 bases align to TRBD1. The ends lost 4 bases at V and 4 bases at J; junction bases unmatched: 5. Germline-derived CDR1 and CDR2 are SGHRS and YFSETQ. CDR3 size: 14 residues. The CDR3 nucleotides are TGCGCCAGCAGCACCGGGACAGGGTTAGAGACCCAGTACTTC. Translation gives CASSTGTGLETQYF.

CDR3 DNA sequence: TGTGCCAGCAGTTTATATGGGGGCTCAGAGACCCAGTACTTC. Its translation: CASSLYGGSETQYF. The chain is built from TRBV27 and TRBJ2-5; possible D gene TRBD1, 6 bases. V was clipped by 1 base and J by 4 bases, with 10 bases between them. CDR1 MNHEY and CDR2 SMNVEV come from the germline V gene (reference sequence). CDR3 length: 14 amino acids.

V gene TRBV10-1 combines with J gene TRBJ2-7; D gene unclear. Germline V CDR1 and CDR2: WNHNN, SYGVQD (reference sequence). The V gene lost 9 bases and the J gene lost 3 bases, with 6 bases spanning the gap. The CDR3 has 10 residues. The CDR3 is CARGSYEQYV. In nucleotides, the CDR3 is TGCGCCAGAGGAAGCTACGAGCAGTACGTC.

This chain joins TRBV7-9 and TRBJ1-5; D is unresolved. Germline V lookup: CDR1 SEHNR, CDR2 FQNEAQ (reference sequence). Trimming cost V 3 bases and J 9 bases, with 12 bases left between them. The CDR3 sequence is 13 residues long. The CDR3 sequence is CASSFENPGPQHF. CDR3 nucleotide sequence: TGTGCCAGCAGCTTTGAGAACCCGGGGCCCCAGCATTTT.